The 24 T cell receptor beta chains below come from one sample, sequenced in a study of cytomegalovirus exposure and HLA in healthy donors. PCR amplification relied on 60 Vbeta primers (plus 13 Jbeta primers). Sequenced by immunoSEQ multiplex PCR; TCRdb stores in-frame clones only, minus some. Of around 220,000 clones listed, 70% to 80% are singletons. Sequencing was done on a sample of PBMCs. The source is a man aged 35 to 55 in good health and CMV-seronegative.

The chain uses TRBV5-8 and TRBJ2-7; 11 bases line up with TRBD2. The CDR3 spans 16 residues. CDR1 is SGHTS and CDR2 is YDEGEE in the germline V gene. Trimming took 4 bases from V and 3 from J; bases not matched to a gene: 9. CDR3 in amino acids: CASSLAGTSGYYEQYF. In DNA form, the CDR3 reads TGTGCCAGCAGCCTAGCCGGGACTAGCGGCTACTACGAGCAGTACTTC.

Only a few counts were recorded for this clone. V usage is TRBV10-1 and J usage is TRBJ2-2, with TRBD2 matching over 15 bases. The V segment lost 8 bases and the J segment 9 bases; nucleotides outside the gene matches: 13. CDR3 size: 17 residues. Per the germline V gene, CDR1 is WNHNN and CDR2 is SYGVQD (reference sequence). Written as DNA, the CDR3 is TGCGCCAGCCGGACTAGCGGGAGGGCCAAATCCTACCGGGAGCTGTTTTTT. Amino acids: CASRTSGRAKSYRELFF.

V and J are TRBV7-6 and TRBJ2-7; D possibly corresponds to TRBD1 (6 bases). Trimming shortened V by 3 bases and J by 2 bases, and 23 bases separated the two germline ends. The CDR3 has 18 amino acids. Per germline, CDR1 SGHVS and CDR2 FNYEAQ. The CDR3 sequence: CASSLLPRPGEGAYEQYF. The CDR3, as DNA: TGTGCCAGCAGCTTGCTACCTAGACCGGGCGAGGGGGCCTACGAGCAGTACTTC.

The V call is TRBV10-2, the J call TRBJ1-2, with 7 bases that match TRBD1. V shed 10 bases and J 6 bases; nucleotides not matched to a gene: 8. CDR1 WSHSY and CDR2 SAAADI come from the germline V gene. The CDR3 length is 12 residues. The CDR3 spells CATFDRADGYTF. The CDR3 DNA follows: TGCGCCACCTTTGACAGGGCTGATGGCTACACCTTC.

The chain uses TRBV4-2 and TRBJ1-4; TRBD1 aligns across 7 bases. The CDR3 is 15 residues long. J lost 5 bases, V lost 3 bases, and 6 bases had no gene match. The germline V gene encodes CDR1 LGHNA and CDR2 YNFKEQ. The CDR3 DNA is TGTGCCAGCAGCCAGCCGGACAGGAAGAATGAAAAACTGTTTTTT. The encoded protein is CASSQPDRKNEKLFF.

The chain has TRBV11-2 and TRBJ1-1, with D unclear. V lost 1 base and J 4 bases, leaving 7 bases between the germline ends. The germline gives CDR1 SGHAT, CDR2 FQNNGV. The CDR3 length is 13 residues. CDR3 sequence: CASSLGEGTEAFF. CDR3 nucleotides: TGTGCCAGCAGCTTAGGGGAGGGCACTGAAGCTTTCTTT.

The rearrangement uses TRBV4-1 and TRBJ2-5; 9 bases are shared with TRBD1. The assigned J gene may be wrong: the sequence end matches TRBJ2-7 better. CDR3 size: 16 residues. Germline CDR1 is MGHRA and CDR2 is YSYEKL. CDR3 sequence (DNA): TGCGCCAGCAGCCAAGAGACAGGGGGGAACTCCTACGAGCAGTACTTC. This sequence encodes CASSQETGGNSYEQYF.

The chain is built from TRBV19 and TRBJ2-2, with 7 bases identical to TRBD2. The CDR3 extends over 16 amino acids. Germline V lookup: CDR1 LNHDA, CDR2 SQIVND (reference sequence). The trim removed 6 bases at V and 1 base at J, leaving 8 bases unmatched. CDR3 coding DNA: TGTGCCAGTAGATTCGAAGCGGGACTGAACACCGGGGAGCTGTTTTTT. This sequence encodes CASRFEAGLNTGELFF.

V and J are TRBV7-9 and TRBJ2-5; D might be TRBD2 (6 bases). The J call is uncertain, as TRBJ2-7 better fits the DNA end. The CDR3 length is 13 residues. CDR1 is SEHNR, CDR2 FQNEAQ, per germline (reference sequence). CDR3 coding DNA: TGTGCCAGCACCCCGGCGGGGTACCACGAGCAGTACTTC. Protein: CASTPAGYHEQYF.

The gene calls are TRBV30 and TRBJ1-5; D unresolved. CDR1 and CDR2 (germline): GTSNPN, SVGIG (reference sequence). Trimming removed 0 bases at V and 3 bases at J, with 6 bases between. This CDR3 comprises 13 residues. CDR3 in amino acids: CAWSVSSNQPQHF. DNA for the CDR3: TGTGCCTGGAGTGTATCCTCCAATCAGCCCCAGCATTTT.

This clone was seen more than once but under ten times. The chain carries TRBV18 and TRBJ2-2; 8 bases agree with TRBD2. V was pared by 0 bases and J by 1 base, with 1 base of the junction left unmatched. Germline V gene sequence: CDR1 KGHSH, CDR2 LQKENI. This CDR3 contains 16 residues. The CDR3 nucleotides are TGTGCCAGCTCACCACCGAGCGGGGGGAACACCGGGGAGCTGTTTTTT. The encoded protein is CASSPPSGGNTGELFF. The complete variable domain, with remaining parts taken from reference TRBV18 and TRBJ2-2, reads NAGVMQNPRHLVRRRGQEARLRCSPMKGHSHVYWYRQLPEEGLKFMVYLQKENIIDESGMPKERFSAEFPKEGPSILRIQQVVRGDSAAYFCASSPPSGGNTGELFFGEGSRLTVL.

The rearrangement uses TRBV14 and TRBJ2-5; a possible D gene is TRBD2 (5 bases). The J call is in doubt because the DNA end fits TRBJ2-7 better. Germline assignment: CDR1 SGHDN and CDR2 FVKESK. The CDR3 length is 19 residues. CDR3 bases: TGTGCCAGCAGCCCTGGGCCGCTGTCTAGCCTGTATCCTCTAGACGAGCAGTACTTC. This translates into CASSPGPLSSLYPLDEQYF.

This clone was detected a few times. The chain links TRBV10-3 to TRBJ1-1; 10 bases are a match to TRBD1. The CDR3 runs to 14 residues. J lost 5 bases, V lost 6 bases, and 6 bases had no gene match. Germline CDR1 is ENHRY and CDR2 is SYGVKD. The CDR3 region is CAIRRQGAGTEAFF. DNA for the CDR3: TGTGCCATCAGAAGACAGGGGGCCGGGACTGAAGCTTTCTTT.

This chain joins TRBV5-1 and TRBJ2-5; D remains unclear. Trimming stripped 3 bases from V and 5 bases from J, with 11 bases between. The CDR3 is 13 residues long. Germline V CDR1 and CDR2: SGHRS, YFSETQ. This CDR3 reads CASSSSELETQYF. The CDR3 nucleotides read TGCGCCAGCAGCTCGAGCGAGTTGGAGACCCAGTACTTC.

This chain uses TRBV19 with TRBJ2-1, with 10 bases identical to TRBD1. The germline V gene encodes CDR1 LNHDA and CDR2 SQIVND (reference sequence). The CDR3 consists of 14 residues. Losses at the gene ends were 5 bases for V and 4 bases for J; bases not matched to a gene: 2. The CDR3 nucleotides are TGTGCCAGTAGTGGGACAGGGGCTTACAATGAGCAGTTCTTC. Translation gives CASSGTGAYNEQFF.

This chain joins TRBV2 and TRBJ2-1, with D uncertain. Trimming cost V 5 bases and J 5 bases, with 4 bases left between them. The CDR3 sequence is 11 residues long. CDR1 SNHLY and CDR2 FYNNEI come from the germline V gene. The CDR3: CASSTNNEQFF. In DNA form, the CDR3 reads TGTGCCAGCAGTACAAACAATGAGCAGTTCTTC.

V and J are TRBV2 and TRBJ1-1, with D uncertain. CDR3 size: 13 residues. Per germline, CDR1 SNHLY and CDR2 FYNNEI. Trimming removed 0 bases at V and 5 bases at J, with 7 bases between. CDR3 DNA sequence: TGTGCCAGCAGTGAAGCGGGAGGGACTGAAGCTTTCTTT. Protein product: CASSEAGGTEAFF.

The V call is TRBV6-6, the J call TRBJ1-6; D is possibly TRBD1 (5 bases). The germline V gene has CDR1 MNHNY and CDR2 SVGAGI (reference sequence). Trimming shortened V by 2 bases and J by 7 bases, and 15 bases separated the two germline ends. The CDR3 is made up of 16 amino acids. Here the CDR3 reads CASSYIRDQPNSPLHF. DNA for the CDR3: TGTGCCAGCAGTTACATCAGGGATCAACCAAATTCACCCCTCCACTTT.

The chain has TRBV19 and TRBJ2-5; D is perhaps TRBD2 (6 bases). The CDR3 is 14 residues long. Germline-derived CDR1 and CDR2 are LNHDA and SQIVND (reference sequence). Trimming stripped 3 bases from V and 4 bases from J, with 12 bases between. In DNA, the CDR3 is TGTGCCAGTAGTATGCGCGTGGGGGGAGAGACCCAGTACTTC. Residues: CASSMRVGGETQYF.

The chain joins TRBV5-1 to TRBJ2-3; 7 bases agree with TRBD2. With V trimmed by 5 bases and J by 2 bases, 8 bases remained unmatched. The CDR3 runs 15 residues. Germline V gene data show CDR1 as SGHRS and CDR2 as YFSETQ. In nucleotides, the CDR3 is TGCGCCAGCAGACGGACTAGTCGTGACACAGATACGCAGTATTTT. It encodes CASRRTSRDTDTQYF. The whole variable domain, filled in from reference TRBV5-1 and TRBJ2-3, reads KAGVTQTPRYLIKTRGQQVTLSCSPISGHRSVSWYQQTPGQGLQFLFEYFSETQRNKGNFPGRFSGRQFSNSRSEMNVSTLELGDSALYLCASRRTSRDTDTQYFGPGTRLTVL.

The chain uses TRBV14 and TRBJ2-5, with 11 nucleotides matching TRBD2. Near its end, the DNA agrees better with TRBJ2-7, so the J call may be wrong. From germline, CDR1 is SGHDN and CDR2 FVKESK. The CDR3 covers 18 residues. CDR3 sequence reads: CASSLRTLAGVAPYEQYF. The CDR3 bases are TGTGCCAGCAGCCTAAGGACACTAGCGGGAGTAGCGCCCTACGAGCAGTACTTC.

The V and J genes are TRBV4-1 and TRBJ1-1; 7 positions match TRBD1. V lost 1 base and J lost 7; bases outside the gene matches: 0. Germline lookup yields CDR1 MGHRA and CDR2 YSYEKL. This CDR3 region has 12 residues. CDR3 residues: CASSQGDSEAFF. The CDR3 bases are TGCGCCAGCAGCCAAGGGGACAGTGAAGCTTTCTTT.

This clone was counted between two and nine times. This chain links TRBV10-1 with TRBJ2-7, with D tentatively TRBD1 (5 bases). Germline V CDR1 and CDR2: WNHNN, SYGVQD (reference sequence). The length of the CDR3 is 12 residues. Deletions cut 2 bases from V and 6 bases from J, with 8 bases between. CDR3 in DNA: TGCGCCAGCAGTGAGCCTCAGGGCGAGCAGTACTTC. Translating gives CASSEPQGEQYF.

This clone was picked up many times. The chain links TRBV10-3 to TRBJ2-4, with 11 bases that match TRBD2. Germline-derived CDR1 and CDR2 are ENHRY and SYGVKD. The CDR3 length is 16 residues. Germline trimming cut 0 bases from V and 7 bases from J; bases unmatched to any gene: 5. The CDR3 sequence: CAISESSGGALNIQYF. The CDR3 nucleotides are TGTGCCATCAGTGAGTCTAGCGGGGGGGCCCTGAACATTCAGTACTTC.